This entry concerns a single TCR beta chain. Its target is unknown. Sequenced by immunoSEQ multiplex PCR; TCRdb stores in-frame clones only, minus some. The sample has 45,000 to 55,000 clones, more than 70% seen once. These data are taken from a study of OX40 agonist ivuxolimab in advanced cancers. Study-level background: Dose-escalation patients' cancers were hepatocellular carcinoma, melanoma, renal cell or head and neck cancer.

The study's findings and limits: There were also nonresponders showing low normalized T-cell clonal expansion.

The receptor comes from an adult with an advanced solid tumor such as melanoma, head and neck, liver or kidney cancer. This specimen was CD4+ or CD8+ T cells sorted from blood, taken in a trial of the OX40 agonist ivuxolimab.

Here the CDR3 DNA reads TGCGCCAGCACCCTCTCCCCTACTAGCGGTGGGGAGACCCAGTACTTC. Translated, it gives CASTLSPTSGGETQYF. The V and J genes are TRBV5-1 and TRBJ2-5; the match to TRBD2 covers 8 bases. Germline assignment: CDR1 SGHRS and CDR2 YFSETQ. V dropped 6 bases and J dropped 5; count of bases not matched to a gene: 15. The CDR3 runs 16 residues. The full variable domain, with the rest looked up from reference TRBV5-1 and TRBJ2-5, is KAGVTQTPRYLIKTRGQQVTLSCSPISGHRSVSWYQQTPGQGLQFLFEYFSETQRNKGNFPGRFSGRQFSNSRSEMNVSTLELGDSALYLCASTLSPTSGGETQYFGPGTRLLVL.